The 25 T cell receptor beta chains in this list originate from one sample, sequenced in a study of response to subunit inactivated influenza vaccine. TCRdb reprocessed the RT-PCR reads with MiXCR, giving one entry per CDR3 protein. The table shows about 780,000 distinct CDR3 sequences, with approximately 17% occurring only once. The material sequenced was PBMCs from blood, taken more than 4 days after vaccination. The source is a man aged 45-65 years who received an inactivated influenza vaccine.

This clonotype was recorded at least ten times. The J gene is TRBJ1-2, the V gene TRBV10-3, with D maybe TRBD1 (5 bases). Trimming cost V 3 bases and J 5 bases, with 13 bases left between them. This CDR3 contains 14 residues. Germline loops: CDR1 ENHRY, CDR2 SYGVKD. CDR3 sequence (DNA): TGTGCCATCAGTGATTATCGGGACGGATATGGCTACACCTTC. This sequence encodes CAISDYRDGYGYTF.

The CDR3 DNA sequence: TGTGCCAGCAGCCAACCAGGGACGGCAGATACGCAGTATTTT. Its protein is CASSQPGTADTQYF. V is TRBV3-1 and J is TRBJ2-3, with D perhaps being TRBD1 or TRBD2 (5 bases each). Germline values: CDR1 LGHDT, CDR2 YNNKEL (reference sequence). The CDR3 consists of 14 residues. V lost 2 bases, J lost 4 bases, and 10 bases lay in between.

This clonotype was seen a handful of times. The chain has TRBV6-2 or TRBV6-3 and TRBJ2-1, with D possibly TRBD1 on 6 matching bases. Germline CDR1 reads MNHEY; CDR2 reads SVGEGT. CDR3 size: 13 residues. V was cut by 6 bases and J by 8 bases, with 14 bases left in between. CDR3 sequence (DNA): TGTGCCAGCAGCCACACAGGGTTAGATGAGCAGTTCTTC. Its translation is CASSHTGLDEQFF.

The chain's CDR3 is CASSQDFAQPQHF. The CDR3 nucleotides read TGCGCCAGCAGCCAAGATTTCGCGCAGCCCCAGCATTTT. This chain joins TRBV4-1 and TRBJ1-5; D is unresolved. This CDR3 has 13 residues. Germline V gene lookup returns CDR1 MGHRA and CDR2 YSYEKL. The V end was cut by 0 bases, the J end by 7 bases, with 7 bases between.

Many counts were recorded for this clonotype. This chain joins TRBV4-1 and TRBJ2-7; D might be TRBD1 (6 bases). Deletions cut 2 bases from V and 0 bases from J, with 11 bases between. The CDR3 spans 15 residues. The germline V gene encodes CDR1 MGHRA and CDR2 YSYEKL. The DNA for the CDR3 is TGCGCCAGCAGCCAAAGGACAGAGAGCTCCTACGAGCAGTACTTC. Protein product: CASSQRTESSYEQYF.

The CDR3 loop is CSALTSGEETQYF. Here the CDR3 DNA reads TGCAGCGCGCTGACTAGCGGGGAGGAGACCCAGTACTTC. The chain combines TRBV29-1 with TRBJ2-5, with 11 bases lining up with TRBD2. From germline, CDR1 is SQVTM and CDR2 ANQGSEA. V lost 7 bases, J lost 5 bases, and 6 bases stayed unmatched. CDR3 length: 13 residues.

The rearrangement uses TRBV20-1 and TRBJ2-4; D gene ambiguous. The CDR3 totals 14 residues. Trimming cost V 0 bases and J 7 bases, with 13 bases left between them. Germline loops: CDR1 DFQATT, CDR2 SNEGSKA (reference sequence). The CDR3 sequence: CSARDSRPGNIQYF. The CDR3 DNA sequence: TGCAGTGCTAGAGATTCTAGACCTGGGAACATTCAGTACTTC.

The V gene is TRBV30, the J gene TRBJ2-7, with D unresolved. Per the germline V gene, CDR1 is GTSNPN and CDR2 is SVGIG (reference sequence). The CDR3 is 15 amino acids. The V and J ends lost 2 bases and 3 bases respectively, with 17 bases between them. As DNA, the CDR3 is TGTGCCTGGAGTACGCCCCGACACGGTGGCTACGAGCAGTACTTC. Encoded protein: CAWSTPRHGGYEQYF.

V usage is TRBV18 and J usage is TRBJ2-2; 9 nucleotides agree with TRBD1. CDR1 KGHSH and CDR2 LQKENI come from the germline V gene. The CDR3 sequence is 16 residues long. Trimming cost V 5 bases and J 6 bases; bases outside gene matches: 10. CDR3 protein: CASSSGQGRRAGELFF. The CDR3 DNA sequence: TGTGCCAGCTCATCGGGACAGGGACGGCGTGCCGGGGAGCTGTTTTTT.

This clonotype turned up a few times. This chain joins TRBV20-1 and TRBJ2-1; D might be TRBD2 (6 bases). Trimming left V 3 bases short and J 12 bases short, with 27 bases between. The CDR3 covers 16 residues. Looked up from germline, CDR1 is DFQATT and CDR2 is SNEGSKA (reference sequence). CDR3 nucleotide sequence: TGCAGTGCTAGGGGAGCCCTAGCGAACTACAATGAGCGGCAGTTCTTC. This encodes CSARGALANYNERQFF.

This clonotype was found a few times. This chain joins TRBV7-8 and TRBJ2-1; 12 nucleotides agree with TRBD2. The CDR3 has 18 residues. The germline gives CDR1 SGHVS, CDR2 FQNEAQ. The ends lost 0 bases at V and 9 bases at J; junction bases unmatched: 12. CDR3 loop: CASSLALAGGLLRSEQFF. CDR3 nucleotide sequence: TGTGCCAGCAGCTTAGCCCTAGCGGGGGGGCTGCTCCGCAGTGAGCAGTTCTTC.

This clonotype appeared many times. The chain links TRBV20-1 to TRBJ1-6; a possible D gene is TRBD1 (6 bases). The length of the CDR3 is 15 residues. V lost 6 bases, J lost 7 bases, and 19 bases lay in between. Germline assignment: CDR1 DFQATT and CDR2 SNEGSKA (reference sequence). In DNA form, the CDR3 reads TGCAGTGCGAGTGTAAGGACAGTGGGGAATTCACCCCTCCACTTT. It specifies CSASVRTVGNSPLHF.

This clonotype has only a few counts. The gene calls are TRBV9 and TRBJ2-7; D may be TRBD1 (5 bases). Between the trimmed V and J ends, which lost 0 bases and 6 bases, there was a span of 10 bases. The CDR3 runs 13 residues. Germline V gene lookup returns CDR1 SGDLS and CDR2 YYNGEE. The CDR3 coding sequence is TGTGCCAGCAGCGTAGGAGGAACAGGCGAGCAGTACTTC. Its translation: CASSVGGTGEQYF.

This clonotype was recorded a few times. The chain has TRBV12-3 or TRBV12-4 and TRBJ2-1, with TRBD2 matching 9 bases. The CDR3 spans 15 residues. V was pared by 6 bases and J by 2 bases, with 5 bases of the junction left unmatched. The CDR3 spells CASSGGGATYNEQFF. Written as DNA, the CDR3 is TGTGCCAGCAGCGGCGGGGGGGCTACCTACAATGAGCAGTTCTTC.

This clonotype was observed a handful of times. This sequence joins TRBV2 and TRBJ2-1; 11 nucleotides agree with TRBD1. J was trimmed by 3 bases and V by 6 bases; bases with no gene match: 4. This CDR3 has 15 amino acids. CDR1 SNHLY and CDR2 FYNNEI come from the germline V gene. This CDR3 reads CASRDGTGGYNEQFF. The CDR3 DNA is TGTGCCAGCAGGGACGGGACAGGGGGCTACAATGAGCAGTTCTTC.

This clonotype has a single count. The rearrangement uses TRBV2 and TRBJ2-2, with TRBD2 identical over 8 bases. Looked up from germline, CDR1 is SNHLY and CDR2 is FYNNEI. Trimming cost V 3 bases and J 3 bases; bases outside gene matches: 9. The CDR3 spans 17 residues. The CDR3 coding sequence is TGTGCCAGCAGTGACCCGGGAGGGCCGATATACACCGGGGAGCTGTTTTTT. It codes for CASSDPGGPIYTGELFF.

V is TRBV7-2 and J is TRBJ2-7; 10 bases map to TRBD2. There are 15 residues in the CDR3. Per the germline V gene, CDR1 is SGHTA and CDR2 is FQGNSA. The V gene end was trimmed by 2 bases and the J gene end by 3 bases; junction bases not matched to a gene: 4. CDR3 residues: CASSLWLAGDYEQYF. DNA of the CDR3: TGTGCCAGCAGCTTATGGCTAGCGGGGGACTACGAGCAGTACTTC.

This clonotype has a count of ten or more. The V call is TRBV7-6, the J call TRBJ2-7, with a tentative D call TRBD1 (6 bases). The V gene's germline CDR1 is SGHVS and CDR2 FNYEAQ. The CDR3 spans 14 residues. Trimming pared 3 bases from V and 2 bases from J, leaving 11 bases between. The CDR3 DNA sequence: TGTGCCAGCAGCTTCGGGACACCAGCCTACGAGCAGTACTTC. Translation gives CASSFGTPAYEQYF.

This chain uses TRBV10-3 with TRBJ1-6, with 12 bases aligning to TRBD1. The length of the CDR3 is 16 residues. V lost 7 bases, J lost 9 bases, and 10 bases stayed unmatched. The germline V gene encodes CDR1 ENHRY and CDR2 SYGVKD. The CDR3 DNA sequence: TGTGCCATCACGCCCGGGACAGGGGGCCTCAGTTCACCCCTCCACTTT. Encoded protein: CAITPGTGGLSSPLHF.

The table lists this clonotype with a few counts. V and J are TRBV29-1 and TRBJ1-2; D not resolved. The CDR3 has 12 amino acids. Germline V gene data show CDR1 as SQVTM and CDR2 as ANQGSEA. Trimming left V 3 bases short and J 4 bases short, with 9 bases between. CDR3 sequence (DNA): TGCAGCGTTGATCTCAAACTCTATGGCTACACCTTC. It codes for CSVDLKLYGYTF.

V and J are TRBV10-3 and TRBJ2-1; D perhaps matches TRBD2 (6 bases). The CDR3 is made up of 15 amino acids. Germline CDR1 is ENHRY and CDR2 is SYGVKD. The germline V and J ends were trimmed by 0 bases and 3 bases, with 9 bases remaining between them. The CDR3 DNA follows: TGTGCCATCAGTGAGTCGGGGGGACGCTACAATGAGCAGTTCTTC. This sequence encodes CAISESGGRYNEQFF.

There are a few counts of this clonotype. This rearrangement joins TRBV11-2 to TRBJ2-7; weak D call: TRBD2 (6 bases). This CDR3 spans 16 amino acids. CDR1 is SGHAT, CDR2 FQNNGV, per germline. V dropped 1 base and J dropped 2 bases, with 15 bases sitting between them. This CDR3 is CASSLGGQGLPYEQYF. The CDR3 DNA follows: TGTGCCAGCAGCTTAGGCGGGCAGGGACTCCCCTACGAGCAGTACTTC. Based on the CDR3 plus reference TRBV11-2 and TRBJ2-7, the full variable domain is EAGVAQSPRYKIIEKRQSVAFWCNPISGHATLYWYQQILGQGPKLLIQFQNNGVVDDSQLPKDRFSAERLKGVDSTLKIQPAKLEDSAVYLCASSLGGQGLPYEQYFGPGTRLTVT.

This clonotype came up a few times. J is TRBJ1-1 and V is TRBV29-1, with 8 bases matching TRBD1. This CDR3 has 13 amino acids. Unmatched junction bases numbered 8, after V lost 6 bases and J lost 5 bases. The germline CDR1 and CDR2 sequences are SQVTM and ANQGSEA. CDR3 in amino acids: CSVFRGLGTEAFF. CDR3 DNA: TGCAGCGTCTTCAGGGGGCTTGGGACTGAAGCTTTCTTT.

This clonotype was counted ten times or more. V is TRBV12-3 or TRBV12-4 and J is TRBJ2-4; D is unresolved. V dropped 0 bases and J dropped 2 bases, with 2 bases sitting between them. The CDR3 runs 13 residues. The CDR3 region has the DNA TGTGCCAGCAGTTTAGCTTCCAAAAACATTCAGTACTTC. Its translation: CASSLASKNIQYF.

The chain joins TRBV20-1 to TRBJ2-3, with D perhaps TRBD2 (6 bases). Trimming removed 0 bases at V and 12 bases at J, with 13 bases between. CDR3 size: 12 residues. The germline V gene has CDR1 DFQATT and CDR2 SNEGSKA (reference sequence). The CDR3 loop is CSARDGTLSQYF. In nucleotides, the CDR3 is TGCAGTGCTAGAGACGGGACTCTCTCACAGTATTTT.